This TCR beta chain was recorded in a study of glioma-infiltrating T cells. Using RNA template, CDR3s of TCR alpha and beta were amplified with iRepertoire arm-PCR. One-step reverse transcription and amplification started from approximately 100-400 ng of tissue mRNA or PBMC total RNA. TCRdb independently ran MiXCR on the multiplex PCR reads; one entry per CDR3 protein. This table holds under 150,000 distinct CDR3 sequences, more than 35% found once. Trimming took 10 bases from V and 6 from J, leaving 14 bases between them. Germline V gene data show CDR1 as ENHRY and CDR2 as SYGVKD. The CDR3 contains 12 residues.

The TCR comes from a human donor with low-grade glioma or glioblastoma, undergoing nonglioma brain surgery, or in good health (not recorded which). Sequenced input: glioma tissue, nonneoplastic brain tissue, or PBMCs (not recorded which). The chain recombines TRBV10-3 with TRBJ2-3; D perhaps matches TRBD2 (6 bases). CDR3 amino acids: CATQGGADTQYF. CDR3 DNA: TGTGCCACCCAGGGAGGAGCGGATACGCAGTATTTT.